This T cell receptor (beta chain) came from a study of cytomegalovirus exposure and HLA in healthy donors. Study-level findings and limits: Researchers catalogued under 200 TCR beta chains as cytomegalovirus-associated. V segments that were indistinguishable, TRBV6-2 and TRBV6-3 among them, were omitted from analysis.

Germline loops: CDR1 MNHNS, CDR2 SASEGT. The ends lost 7 bases at V and 4 bases at J; junction bases unmatched: 4. The CDR3 totals 13 residues. In the PCR, 60 Vbeta and 13 Jbeta primers were used. The data were produced by immunoSEQ multiplex PCR, yet TCRdb's version contains in-frame clones alone and is incomplete. The sample records about 180,000 clones, just over 75% being singletons. Concerning this clone: No antigen is known for it.

Sequenced sample: PBMCs. The chain is built from TRBV6-1 and TRBJ1-5; 7 nucleotides line up with TRBD1. This TCR was sampled from a man younger than 35 in good health and CMV-seronegative. The CDR3 region has the DNA TGTGCCAGCATGTCGACAGGGAATCAGCCCCAGCATTTT. Translated, it gives CASMSTGNQPQHF.